This passage covers 19 T cell receptor beta chains from one sample sequenced in a study of human T cells and chemical hapten exposure. Time point in this sample: patch test 1, 2 weeks after DPC sensitization. Treatment denoted: therapeutic diphenylcyclopropenone sensitization with weekly scalp DPC. TCRdb itself ran the RACE reads through MiXCR, one entry per CDR3 protein. The sample has around 120,000 distinct CDR3 sequences; 12% to 15% are singletons. Here the sequenced sample was whole blood, taken in connection with sensitization to the hapten diphenylcyclopropenone (DPC). The receptors were gathered from a man between 18 and 35 years old with alopecia areata. Some clones in this sample may be carry-over from other donors' samples.

This chain links TRBV20-1 with TRBJ1-4; TRBD1 matches at 8 bases. The CDR3 extends over 13 amino acids. Per germline, CDR1 DFQATT and CDR2 SNEGSKA (reference sequence). V trimming: 6 bases; J trimming: 8 bases; junction bases outside the gene matches: 8. CDR3: CSAPDRGGEKLFF. The DNA for the CDR3 is TGCAGTGCCCCCGACAGGGGCGGGGAAAAACTGTTTTTT.

CDR3: CAPNKDRAKNIQYF. The CDR3, as DNA: TGTGCCCCAAACAAGGACAGAGCCAAAAACATTCAGTACTTC. The chain carries TRBV21-1 and TRBJ2-4; the table's D call TRBD1 went unverified against the DNA. TRBV21-1 is noted as a pseudogene. The CDR3 is 14 residues long.

The chain has TRBV5-1 and TRBJ2-7; D is possibly TRBD1 (5 bases). This CDR3 is built from 15 residues. Trimming pared 0 bases from V and 4 bases from J, leaving 14 bases between. Germline-derived CDR1 and CDR2 are SGHRS and YFSETQ. The DNA of the CDR3 is TGCGCCAGCAGCTTGGAGACTGGGGCCCCGTACGAGCAGTACTTC. Translation gives CASSLETGAPYEQYF.

This rearrangement joins TRBV6-1 to TRBJ1-1; TRBD1 is a possible D gene (6 bases). Trimming stripped 2 bases from V and 2 bases from J, with 15 bases between. Germline CDR1 is MNHNS and CDR2 is SASEGT. The CDR3 has 16 residues. The DNA of the CDR3 is TGTGCCAGCAGTGAATTCGCGGGCAGGGGCAACACTGAAGCTTTCTTT. Its protein is CASSEFAGRGNTEAFF.

This clonotype was observed at least ten times. This chain uses TRBV6-5 with TRBJ2-3; a weak D match, TRBD1 (5 bases). The CDR3 has 17 residues. Between the trimmed V and J ends, which lost 5 bases and 4 bases, there was a span of 22 bases. Germline loops: CDR1 MNHEY, CDR2 SVGAGI. CDR3 region: CASSQSQGFMGPDTQYF. CDR3 sequence (DNA): TGTGCCAGCAGTCAAAGCCAAGGGTTTATGGGGCCAGATACGCAGTATTTT.

This clonotype was recorded at least ten times. The chain recombines TRBV29-1 with TRBJ1-1; D uncertain. The CDR3 contains 11 residues. Trimming shortened V by 3 bases and J by 8 bases, and 10 bases separated the two germline ends. Germline V gene lookup returns CDR1 SQVTM and CDR2 ANQGSEA. The CDR3 sequence: CSVEPAVEAFF. The CDR3 region has the DNA TGCAGCGTTGAGCCGGCGGTAGAAGCTTTCTTT. Full variable domain (remainder filled in from reference TRBV29-1 and TRBJ1-1): SAVISQKPSRDICQRGTSLTIQCQVDSQVTMMFWYRQQPGQSLTLIATANQGSEATYESGFVIDKFPISRPNLTFSTLTVSNMSPEDSSIYLCSVEPAVEAFFGQGTRLTVV.

The table lists this clonotype with a few counts. The rearrangement uses TRBV20-1 and TRBJ2-3, with D maybe TRBD1 (6 bases). Germline lookup yields CDR1 DFQATT and CDR2 SNEGSKA (reference sequence). This CDR3 is built from 12 residues. Trimming removed 4 bases at V and 7 bases at J, with 12 bases between. The CDR3 bases are TGCAGTGCTATACAGGGTTGGTATACGCAGTATTTT. Translating gives CSAIQGWYTQYF.

V gene TRBV29-1 combines with J gene TRBJ1-1; no clear D gene. With 3 bases removed from V and 0 bases from J, the gap between germline ends came to 5 bases. The CDR3 length is 12 residues. The germline V gene has CDR1 SQVTM and CDR2 ANQGSEA. The CDR3 region is CSVDQLNTEAFF. The CDR3 DNA is TGCAGCGTTGACCAACTGAACACTGAAGCTTTCTTT.

The chain joins TRBV4-3 to TRBJ1-5; D uncertain. The CDR3 has 13 amino acids. Germline V gene sequence: CDR1 LGHNA, CDR2 YSLEER. V lost 4 bases and J lost 4, with 8 bases in between. The CDR3 protein is CASSLSQNQPQHF. Here the CDR3 DNA reads TGCGCCAGCAGCCTGTCACAGAATCAGCCCCAGCATTTT.

This chain uses TRBV12-3 or TRBV12-4 with TRBJ1-5; 9 bases line up with TRBD1. The ends lost 4 bases at V and 4 bases at J; junction bases unmatched: 5. The CDR3 is made up of 15 amino acids. CDR3 sequence (DNA): TGTGCCAGCAGTTCAAACGGACAGGGGAATCAGCCCCAGCATTTT. This codes for CASSSNGQGNQPQHF.

The table lists this clonotype with a few counts. V usage is TRBV7-9 and J usage is TRBJ2-1; TRBD2 agrees at 9 bases. The germline gives CDR1 SEHNR, CDR2 FQNEAQ (reference sequence). Losses at the gene ends were 1 base for V and 6 bases for J; bases not matched to a gene: 7. The CDR3 spans 16 residues. The CDR3 DNA reads TGTGCCAGCAGCTTAGTTCTGCGGGGGGGCCTCAATGAGCAGTTCTTC. Its protein product is CASSLVLRGGLNEQFF.

The chain recombines TRBV6-1 with TRBJ2-2, with 7 positions matching TRBD1. The germline V gene encodes CDR1 MNHNS and CDR2 SASEGT. V lost 6 bases, J lost 7 bases, and 8 bases stayed unmatched. This CDR3 has 14 residues. CDR3 coding DNA: TGTGCCAGCAGCCAACCTACAGGGGTCGGGGAGCTGTTTTTT. This translates into CASSQPTGVGELFF.

The CDR3 region has the DNA TGCAGTGCTAGGGTCGTCGAGCAGTACTTC. This gives the protein CSARVVEQYF. V and J are TRBV20-1 and TRBJ2-7, with no clear D. This CDR3 is built from 10 residues. CDR1 and CDR2 from the germline V gene are DFQATT and SNEGSKA (reference sequence). Trimming pared 3 bases from V and 6 bases from J, leaving 6 bases between.

This clonotype was found many times. This chain joins TRBV4-3 and TRBJ2-2; 8 positions agree with TRBD2. Germline V gene lookup returns CDR1 LGHNA and CDR2 YSLEER. After removal of 0 bases from V and 7 bases from J, the junction contained 7 bases not matched to a gene. This CDR3 spans 16 amino acids. As DNA, the CDR3 is TGCGCCAGCAGCCAAGACGCAGCGGGGGCGGACGGGGAGCTGTTTTTT. This gives the protein CASSQDAAGADGELFF.

This clonotype has a handful of counts. This sequence joins TRBV3-1 and TRBJ1-2; D remains unclear. V was shortened by 0 bases and J by 8 bases, with 10 bases between the two germline ends. CDR1 and CDR2 from the germline V gene are LGHDT and YNNKEL (reference sequence). The CDR3 covers 13 residues. CDR3 coding DNA: TGTGCCAGCAGCCAAGATCTAGCACTGGGCTACACCTTC. As protein: CASSQDLALGYTF. Using reference TRBV3-1 and TRBJ1-2 for the parts outside the CDR3, the full variable domain is DTAVSQTPKYLVTQMGNDKSIKCEQNLGHDTMYWYKQDSKKFLKIMFSYNNKELIINETVPNRFSPKSPDKAHLNLHINSLELGDSAVYFCASSQDLALGYTFGSGTRLTVV.

This clonotype occurred a few times. The rearrangement uses TRBV12-3 or TRBV12-4 and TRBJ1-4, with 8 bases matching TRBD1. Trimming took 2 bases from V and 2 from J; bases not matched to a gene: 1. The CDR3 spans 15 residues. The CDR3 nucleotides read TGTGCCAGCAGTTTAAGGACAGGGACTAATGAAAAACTGTTTTTT. It translates to CASSLRTGTNEKLFF.

There are a few counts of this clonotype. As DNA, the CDR3 is TGTGCCAGCAGCTTTGGGGGTAGAGGCGAGCAGTACGTC. Amino acids: CASSFGGRGEQYV. The J gene is TRBJ2-7, the V gene TRBV28; D assignment may be TRBD1 or TRBD2 (5 bases each). The CDR3 runs 13 residues. V lost 6 bases, J lost 6 bases, and 15 bases lay in between. From germline, CDR1 is MDHEN and CDR2 SYDVKM.

The chain carries TRBV9 and TRBJ1-4, with 9 bases identical to TRBD1. V lost 3 bases, J lost 4 bases, and 1 base stayed unmatched. In germline, CDR1 is SGDLS, CDR2 YYNGEE. CDR3 length: 14 amino acids. The CDR3 region has the DNA TGTGCCAGCAGCGCGGACAGGGGTAATGAAAAACTGTTTTTT. This codes for CASSADRGNEKLFF.

This clonotype was detected a few times. The V and J genes are TRBV6-2 or TRBV6-3 and TRBJ2-7, with 7 bases matching TRBD2. This CDR3 is built from 14 residues. Germline trimming cut 3 bases from V and 4 bases from J; bases unmatched to any gene: 6. In germline, CDR1 is MNHEY, CDR2 SVGEGT. DNA for the CDR3: TGTGCCAGCAGTTATTTTGGCGGGGGATACGAGCAGTACTTC. This gives the protein CASSYFGGGYEQYF.